One sample yielded the 25 T cell receptor beta chains listed below, sequenced in a study of blood T cell repertoires in COVID-19. Using immunoSEQ multiplex PCR, the repertoire was profiled, and TCRdb retains in-frame clones only, with some absent. The sample records a few hundred thousand clones, approximately 90% being singletons. The sequenced material came from PBMCs or T cells enriched from blood (not recorded which). The receptors derive from a woman between 18 and 30 years old who had recovered from COVID-19.

The chain links TRBV5-5 to TRBJ1-5, with D possibly matching TRBD1 (6 bases). Germline values: CDR1 SGHKS, CDR2 YYEKEE (reference sequence). Deletions cut 3 bases from V and 8 bases from J, with 12 bases between. The CDR3 covers 13 residues. CDR3 region: CASSSGTREPQHF. CDR3 in DNA: TGTGCCAGCAGCTCCGGGACAAGAGAGCCCCAGCATTTT.

The V and J genes are TRBV5-1 and TRBJ1-2, with 9 bases lining up with TRBD1. The V segment lost 4 bases and the J segment 3 bases; nucleotides outside the gene matches: 4. The germline gives CDR1 SGHRS, CDR2 YFSETQ. This CDR3 is 14 amino acids long. CDR3 sequence (DNA): TGCGCCAGCAGCGAAGGACAGGGGTACTATGGCTACACCTTC. As protein: CASSEGQGYYGYTF.

This clone turned up a few times. V and J are TRBV5-5 and TRBJ1-5; 7 bases are a match to TRBD1. Germline CDR1 SGHKS, CDR2 YYEKEE (reference sequence). The CDR3 covers 17 residues. J lost 4 bases, V lost 1 base, and 11 bases had no gene match. The CDR3 DNA reads as TGTGCCAGCAGCTTGAGCCCCCCGGGACAGATGAATCAGCCCCAGCATTTT. Translation gives CASSLSPPGQMNQPQHF.

The chain carries TRBV6-6 and TRBJ1-2; 8 bases map to TRBD1. This CDR3 spans 18 amino acids. Germline trimming cut 5 bases from V and 0 bases from J; bases unmatched to any gene: 14. Germline V gene data show CDR1 as MNHNY and CDR2 as SVGAGI (reference sequence). The CDR3 DNA sequence: TGTGCCAGCAGTCGGCAAGCCGGGACAGGAAAAGCTAACTATGGCTACACCTTC. Translating it yields CASSRQAGTGKANYGYTF.

The V gene is TRBV9, the J gene TRBJ1-2; TRBD1 agrees at 9 bases. Germline V gene lookup returns CDR1 SGDLS and CDR2 YYNGEE. CDR3 length: 13 residues. Unmatched junction bases numbered 4, after V lost 5 bases and J lost 5 bases. The CDR3 is CASRPDRGYGYTF. CDR3 coding DNA: TGTGCCAGCAGACCTGACAGGGGGTATGGCTACACCTTC. Variable domain in full (rest from reference TRBV9 and TRBJ1-2): DSGVTQTPKHLITATGQRVTLRCSPRSGDLSVYWYQQSLDQGLQFLIQYYNGEERAKGNILERFSAQQFPDLHSELNLSSLELGDSALYFCASRPDRGYGYTFGSGTRLTVV.

The CDR3 spells CASSLVDTIYF. The CDR3 nucleotides read TGTGCCAGCTCTTTAGTGGACACCATATATTTT. The chain carries TRBV28 and TRBJ1-3, with no clear D. The CDR3 has 11 residues. Germline CDR1 MDHEN, CDR2 SYDVKM. V was trimmed by 8 bases and J by 8 bases, leaving 10 bases between them.

The chain carries TRBV27 and TRBJ1-5; D unclear. The germline CDR1 and CDR2 sequences are MNHEY and SMNVEV (reference sequence). V dropped 7 bases and J dropped 1 base, with 14 bases sitting between them. This CDR3 is built from 15 residues. DNA of the CDR3: TGTGCCAGCAATGAAGGCAGGTTGAGCAATCAGCCCCAGCATTTT. Protein sequence: CASNEGRLSNQPQHF.

The genes are TRBV3-1 (or the pseudogene TRBV3-2) and TRBJ1-6; tentative D call: TRBD1 (6 bases). The CDR3 has 18 residues. CDR1 is LGHDT, CDR2 YNNKEL, per germline (reference sequence). Trimming removed 4 bases from V and 0 bases from J, with 16 bases in between. This CDR3 is CASSPRRTDISYNSPLHF. CDR3 DNA sequence: TGTGCCAGCAGCCCAAGACGGACAGATATCTCCTATAATTCACCCCTCCACTTT.

This chain links TRBV11-2 with TRBJ2-1; 11 bases are shared with TRBD1. CDR1 and CDR2 from the germline V gene are SGHAT and FQNNGV. Unmatched junction bases numbered 2, after V lost 5 bases and J lost 5 bases. The CDR3 loop spans 14 amino acids. The CDR3 sequence: CASSGDRGNNEQFF. The CDR3 coding sequence is TGTGCCAGCAGCGGGGACAGGGGGAACAATGAGCAGTTCTTC.

The chain carries TRBV6-5 and TRBJ1-3; 7 positions agree with TRBD1. The junction had 11 bases not matched to a gene; V was cut back by 6 bases and J by 6 bases. The CDR3 totals 15 residues. Germline-derived CDR1 and CDR2 are MNHEY and SVGAGI. The CDR3 region has the DNA TGTGCCAGCAGGGGGATGGAAGGGGGCCCAAACACCATATATTTT. This codes for CASRGMEGGPNTIYF.

This clone was detected a few times. DNA for the CDR3: TGTGCCATCAGTGAGGCCAGGGGGCCGGGGCCCCAGCATTTT. As protein: CAISEARGPGPQHF. The J gene is TRBJ1-5, the V gene TRBV10-3, with 8 bases matching TRBD1. CDR1 ENHRY and CDR2 SYGVKD come from the germline V gene. The CDR3 loop spans 14 amino acids. V shed 2 bases and J 9 bases; nucleotides not matched to a gene: 6.

CDR3 in amino acids: CASSLFFQGQGPGYTF. The CDR3 DNA reads as TGTGCCAGCAGCTTATTTTTCCAGGGACAGGGTCCTGGCTACACCTTC. The V and J genes are TRBV11-2 and TRBJ1-2; 9 bases align to TRBD1. The CDR3 is 16 amino acids. Trimming at V came to 2 bases and at J to 7 bases, leaving 11 bases not matched to a gene. CDR1 is SGHAT, CDR2 FQNNGV, per germline.

Details on this clone: This sample includes further DNA sequences coding for the same CDR3. This chain's CDR3 is CASSPEGYTEAFF. In nucleotides, the CDR3 is TGTGCCAGCTCACCGGAGGGTTACACTGAAGCTTTCTTT. This chain links TRBV18 with TRBJ1-1, with D uncertain. V gave up 3 bases and J gave up 3 bases, with 8 bases separating them. Germline V gene data show CDR1 as KGHSH and CDR2 as LQKENI. CDR3 length: 13 amino acids.

CDR3 sequence: CATSRVGEGNEQYF. Written as DNA, the CDR3 is TGTGCCACCAGCAGAGTGGGGGAGGGGAACGAGCAGTACTTC. The chain recombines TRBV15 with TRBJ2-7, with 7 bases that match TRBD2. Germline V CDR1 and CDR2: LNHNV, YYDKDF (reference sequence). This CDR3 is 14 amino acids long. Trimming at V came to 1 base and at J to 5 bases, leaving 5 bases not matched to a gene.

This sequence joins TRBV5-4 and TRBJ1-3; D unclear. Germline CDR1 reads SGHNT; CDR2 reads YYREEE (reference sequence). CDR3 length: 16 amino acids. The V and J ends lost 3 bases and 0 bases respectively, with 13 bases between them. This CDR3 reads CASSSNQVLSGNTIYF. For the CDR3, the DNA is TGTGCCAGCAGCTCTAACCAGGTGCTCTCTGGAAACACCATATATTTT.

The sample holds one count of this clone. V gene TRBV19 combines with J gene TRBJ2-1; no reliable D call. The CDR3 extends over 15 amino acids. The germline V gene encodes CDR1 LNHDA and CDR2 SQIVND (reference sequence). The germline V and J ends were trimmed by 7 bases and 0 bases, with 13 bases remaining between them. Written as DNA, the CDR3 is TGTGCCAGTATCTTTCTCCTAAGCTCCTACAATGAGCAGTTCTTC. It translates to CASIFLLSSYNEQFF.

This clone was seen just once. V gene TRBV19 combines with J gene TRBJ2-5; 12 bases agree with TRBD2. The CDR3 runs 18 residues. In germline, CDR1 is LNHDA, CDR2 SQIVND (reference sequence). The trim removed 1 base at V and 1 base at J, leaving 7 bases unmatched. CDR3 region: CASSIGASGGAVQETQYF. CDR3 sequence (DNA): TGTGCCAGTAGTATAGGTGCTAGCGGGGGGGCCGTCCAAGAGACCCAGTACTTC.

In its sample, this clone was seen once. The chain employs TRBV5-1 and TRBJ2-7, with D possibly TRBD2 on 6 matching bases. The CDR3 runs 14 residues. CDR1 SGHRS and CDR2 YFSETQ come from the germline V gene. The V and J ends lost 4 bases and 1 base respectively, with 12 bases between them. Here the CDR3 reads CASSPVGGSYEQYF. The CDR3 DNA sequence: TGCGCCAGCAGCCCTGTCGGGGGATCCTACGAGCAGTACTTC.

CDR3 region: CASSTTRTGELFF. The CDR3 nucleotides read TGTGCCAGTAGTACGACTCGTACCGGGGAGCTGTTTTTT. This chain joins TRBV19 and TRBJ2-2; the D is unclear. CDR1 is LNHDA and CDR2 is SQIVND in the germline V gene (reference sequence). V gave up 4 bases and J gave up 5 bases, with 8 bases separating them. This CDR3 is 13 amino acids long.

This rearrangement joins TRBV19 to TRBJ1-2; D ambiguous. From germline, CDR1 is LNHDA and CDR2 SQIVND (reference sequence). This CDR3 spans 12 amino acids. V shed 1 base and J shed 7 bases, with 7 bases lying between them. As DNA, the CDR3 is TGTGCCAGTAGTATAGGAGGCGGTGGCTACACCTTC. The encoded protein is CASSIGGGGYTF.

V is TRBV5-1 and J is TRBJ2-1, with 7 bases fitting TRBD2. Germline CDR1 SGHRS, CDR2 YFSETQ. Unmatched junction bases numbered 5, after V lost 0 bases and J lost 8 bases. The CDR3 is 14 residues long. The CDR3 DNA follows: TGCGCCAGCAGCTTGGACCGGGGGGACGATGAGCAGTTCTTC. This translates into CASSLDRGDDEQFF.

The rearrangement links TRBV4-1 to TRBJ1-1; D gene ambiguous. Trimming stripped 3 bases from V and 6 bases from J, with 11 bases between. This CDR3 region has 13 residues. The germline gives CDR1 MGHRA, CDR2 YSYEKL. The CDR3 sequence: CASSHPRSPEAFF. DNA of the CDR3: TGCGCCAGCAGCCACCCCCGAAGCCCTGAAGCTTTCTTT.

CDR3 loop: CASSYSEGNQPQHF. In nucleotides, the CDR3 is TGTGCCAGCAGTTACTCGGAGGGCAATCAGCCCCAGCATTTT. The chain is built from TRBV6-5 and TRBJ1-5, with no clear D. CDR3 length: 14 residues. CDR1 and CDR2 (germline): MNHEY, SVGAGI. V dropped 0 bases and J dropped 2 bases, with 5 bases sitting between them.

In this sample, this clone turned up a few times. The rearrangement uses TRBV5-1 and TRBJ1-2, with TRBD1 matching over 8 bases. The CDR3 contains 12 residues. Trimming took 4 bases from V and 4 from J; bases not matched to a gene: 0. Germline CDR1 SGHRS, CDR2 YFSETQ. CDR3 sequence (DNA): TGCGCCAGCAGCGGGACAGGCTATGGCTACACCTTC. This gives the protein CASSGTGYGYTF.

V and J are TRBV5-5 and TRBJ2-3; possibly TRBD2 for D (6 bases). Germline V gene data show CDR1 as SGHKS and CDR2 as YYEKEE (reference sequence). The CDR3 loop spans 16 amino acids. The germline V and J ends were trimmed by 0 bases and 3 bases, with 14 bases remaining between them. The CDR3 loop is CASSLVGLGGTDTQYF. The CDR3 region has the DNA TGTGCCAGCAGCTTGGTCGGGTTGGGGGGTACAGATACGCAGTATTTT.